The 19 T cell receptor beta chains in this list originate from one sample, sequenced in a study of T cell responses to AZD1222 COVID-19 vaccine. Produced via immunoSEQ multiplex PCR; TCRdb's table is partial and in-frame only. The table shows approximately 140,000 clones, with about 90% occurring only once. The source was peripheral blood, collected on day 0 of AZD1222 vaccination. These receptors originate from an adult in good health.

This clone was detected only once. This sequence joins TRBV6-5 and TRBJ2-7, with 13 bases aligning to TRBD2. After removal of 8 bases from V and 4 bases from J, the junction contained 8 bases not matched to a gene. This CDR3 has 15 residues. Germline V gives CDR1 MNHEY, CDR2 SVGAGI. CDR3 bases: TGTGCCAGCTCAGAGACTAGCGGGAGGTCTTACGAGCAGTACTTC. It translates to CASSETSGRSYEQYF.

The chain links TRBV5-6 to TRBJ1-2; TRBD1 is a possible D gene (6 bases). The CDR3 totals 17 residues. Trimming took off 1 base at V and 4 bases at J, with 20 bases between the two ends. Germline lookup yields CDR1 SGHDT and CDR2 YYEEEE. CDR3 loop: CASSLWGSIVRGYGYTF. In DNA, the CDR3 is TGTGCCAGCAGCTTGTGGGGATCCATCGTCAGGGGCTATGGCTACACCTTC.

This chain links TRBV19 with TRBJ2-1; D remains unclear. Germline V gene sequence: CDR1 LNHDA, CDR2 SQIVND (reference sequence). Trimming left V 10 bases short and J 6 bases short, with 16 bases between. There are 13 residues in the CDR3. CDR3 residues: CATQKSSLNEQFF. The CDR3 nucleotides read TGTGCCACCCAAAAGAGCAGTCTCAATGAGCAGTTCTTC.

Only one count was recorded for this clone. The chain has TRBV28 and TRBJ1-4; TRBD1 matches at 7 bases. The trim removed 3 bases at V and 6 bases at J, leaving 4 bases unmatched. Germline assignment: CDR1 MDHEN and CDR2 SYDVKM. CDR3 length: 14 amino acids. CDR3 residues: CASSLTGTDEKLFF. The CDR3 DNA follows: TGTGCCAGCAGTTTGACAGGGACGGATGAAAAACTGTTTTTT.

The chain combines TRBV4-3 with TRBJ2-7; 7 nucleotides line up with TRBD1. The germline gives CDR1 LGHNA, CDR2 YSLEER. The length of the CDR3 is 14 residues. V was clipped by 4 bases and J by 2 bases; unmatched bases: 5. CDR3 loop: CASSPGDSTYEQYF. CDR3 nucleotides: TGCGCCAGCAGCCCTGGGGACAGTACCTACGAGCAGTACTTC.

The CDR3 sequence: CAISVSIGTANQDTEAFF. The CDR3 DNA reads as TGTGCCATCAGTGTGTCCATCGGGACGGCGAACCAGGACACTGAAGCTTTCTTT. The chain couples TRBV10-3 to TRBJ1-1; TRBD1 is a possible D gene (5 bases). V lost 4 bases and J 3 bases, leaving 24 bases between the germline ends. The CDR3 contains 18 residues. Germline CDR1 ENHRY, CDR2 SYGVKD.

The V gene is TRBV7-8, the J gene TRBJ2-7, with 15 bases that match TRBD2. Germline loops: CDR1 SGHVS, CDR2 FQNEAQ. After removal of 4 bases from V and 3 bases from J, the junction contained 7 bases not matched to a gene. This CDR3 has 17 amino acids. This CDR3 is CASSSPRTSGRVYEQYF. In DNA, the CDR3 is TGTGCCAGCAGCTCCCCCAGGACTAGCGGGAGGGTCTACGAGCAGTACTTC. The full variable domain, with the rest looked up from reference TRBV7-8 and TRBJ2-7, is GAGVSQSPRYKVAKRGQDVALRCDPISGHVSLFWYQQALGQGPEFLTYFQNEAQLDKSGLPSDRFFAERPEGSVSTLKIQRTQQEDSAVYLCASSSPRTSGRVYEQYFGPGTRLTVT.

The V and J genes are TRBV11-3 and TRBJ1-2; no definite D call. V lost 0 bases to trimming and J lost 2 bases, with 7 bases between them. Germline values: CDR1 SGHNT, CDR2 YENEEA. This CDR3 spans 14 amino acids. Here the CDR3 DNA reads TGTGCCAGCAGCTTAGATGTCAGAAACTATGGCTACACCTTC. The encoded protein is CASSLDVRNYGYTF.

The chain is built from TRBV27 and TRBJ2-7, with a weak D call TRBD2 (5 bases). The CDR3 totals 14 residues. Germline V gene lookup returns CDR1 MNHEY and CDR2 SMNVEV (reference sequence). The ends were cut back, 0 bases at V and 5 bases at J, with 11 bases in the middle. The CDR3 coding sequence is TGTGCCAGCAGTTTATCGCGATCCGGGGACGAGCAGTACTTC. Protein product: CASSLSRSGDEQYF.

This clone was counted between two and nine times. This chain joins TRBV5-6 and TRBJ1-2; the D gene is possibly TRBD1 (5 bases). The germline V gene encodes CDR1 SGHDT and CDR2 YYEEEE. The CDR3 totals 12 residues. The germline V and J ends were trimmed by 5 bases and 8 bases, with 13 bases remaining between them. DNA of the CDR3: TGTGCCAGCAGTGTCAGGGTTGCGGGCTACACCTTC. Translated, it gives CASSVRVAGYTF.

CDR3 protein: CASSVATSGGPQETQYF. The CDR3 DNA follows: TGTGCCAGCAGCGTAGCTACTAGCGGGGGGCCACAAGAGACCCAGTACTTC. This rearrangement joins TRBV9 to TRBJ2-5; 12 bases line up with TRBD2. The CDR3 extends over 17 amino acids. Trimming at V came to 0 bases and at J to 2 bases, leaving 5 bases not matched to a gene. CDR1 and CDR2 (germline): SGDLS, YYNGEE.

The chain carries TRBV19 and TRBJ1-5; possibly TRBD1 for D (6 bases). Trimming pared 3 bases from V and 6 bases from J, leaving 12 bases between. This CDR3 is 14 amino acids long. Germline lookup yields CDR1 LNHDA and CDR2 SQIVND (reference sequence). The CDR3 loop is CASSIKRGGQPQHF. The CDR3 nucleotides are TGTGCCAGTAGTATTAAAAGGGGGGGTCAGCCCCAGCATTTT.

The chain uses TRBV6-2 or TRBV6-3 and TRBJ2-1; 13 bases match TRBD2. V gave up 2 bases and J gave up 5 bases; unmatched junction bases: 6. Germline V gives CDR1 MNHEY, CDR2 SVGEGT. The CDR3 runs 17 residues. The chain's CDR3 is CASSYGGTSGRDNEQFF. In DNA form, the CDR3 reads TGTGCCAGCAGTTACGGAGGTACTAGCGGGAGGGACAATGAGCAGTTCTTC.

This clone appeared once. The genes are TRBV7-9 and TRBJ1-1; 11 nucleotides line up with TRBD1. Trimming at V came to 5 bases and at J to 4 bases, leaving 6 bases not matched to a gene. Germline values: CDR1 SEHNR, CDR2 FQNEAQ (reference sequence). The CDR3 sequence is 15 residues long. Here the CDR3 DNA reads TGTGCCAGCAGCCTCGGGACAGGGGGTGCCACTGAAGCTTTCTTT. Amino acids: CASSLGTGGATEAFF.

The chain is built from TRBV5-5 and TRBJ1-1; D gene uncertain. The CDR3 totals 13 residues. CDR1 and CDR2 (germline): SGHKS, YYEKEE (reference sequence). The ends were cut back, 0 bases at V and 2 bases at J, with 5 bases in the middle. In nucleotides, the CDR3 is TGTGCCAGCAGCTTGGCGATCAACACTGAAGCTTTCTTT. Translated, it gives CASSLAINTEAFF.

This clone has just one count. The CDR3 DNA reads as TGTGCCAGCAGCTCTACCCCCGGACAGTGGAAGGGCTACACCTTC. Amino acid sequence: CASSSTPGQWKGYTF. The chain employs TRBV13 and TRBJ1-2; tentative D call: TRBD1 (6 bases). The CDR3 extends over 15 amino acids. V lost 4 bases and J lost 8, with 20 bases in between. From germline, CDR1 is PRHDT and CDR2 FYEKMQ (reference sequence).

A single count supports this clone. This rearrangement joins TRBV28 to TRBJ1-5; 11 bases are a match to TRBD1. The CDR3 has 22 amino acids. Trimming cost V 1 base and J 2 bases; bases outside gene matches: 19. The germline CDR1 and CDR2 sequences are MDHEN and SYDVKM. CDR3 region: CASSLYWKTGWTGGAGNQPQHF. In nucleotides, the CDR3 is TGTGCCAGCAGTTTATATTGGAAAACCGGCTGGACAGGGGGCGCAGGCAATCAGCCCCAGCATTTT.

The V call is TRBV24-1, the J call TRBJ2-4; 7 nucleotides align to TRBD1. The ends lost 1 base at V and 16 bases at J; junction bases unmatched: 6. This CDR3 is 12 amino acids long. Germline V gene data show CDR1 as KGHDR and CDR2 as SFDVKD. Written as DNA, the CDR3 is TGTGCCACCAGTGATTTTTTTGGGACAGCATACTTC. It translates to CATSDFFGTAYF.

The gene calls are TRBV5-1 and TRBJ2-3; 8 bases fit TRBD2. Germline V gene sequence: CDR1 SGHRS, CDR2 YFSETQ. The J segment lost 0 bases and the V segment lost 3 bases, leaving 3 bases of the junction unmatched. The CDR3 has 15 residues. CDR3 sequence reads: CASSSGLASTDTQYF. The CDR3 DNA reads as TGCGCCAGCAGCTCCGGACTAGCTAGCACAGATACGCAGTATTTT.